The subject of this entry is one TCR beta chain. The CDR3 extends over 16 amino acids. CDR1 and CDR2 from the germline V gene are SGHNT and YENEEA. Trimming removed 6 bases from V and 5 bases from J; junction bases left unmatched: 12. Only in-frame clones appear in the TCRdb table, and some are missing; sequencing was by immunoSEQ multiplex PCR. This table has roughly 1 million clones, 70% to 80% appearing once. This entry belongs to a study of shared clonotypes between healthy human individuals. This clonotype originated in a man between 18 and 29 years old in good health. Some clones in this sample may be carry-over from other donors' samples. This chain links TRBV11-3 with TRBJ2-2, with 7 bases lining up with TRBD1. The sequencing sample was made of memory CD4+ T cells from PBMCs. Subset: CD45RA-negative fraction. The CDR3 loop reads CASRAKGGFGTGELFF. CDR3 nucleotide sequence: TGTGCCAGCAGGGCTAAAGGGGGCTTCGGGACCGGGGAGCTGTTTTTT.